The table lists the clone carrying this T cell receptor (beta chain) with a count of one. In the authors' workflow: Using reference gene primer amplification, nucleated cell counts were estimated. Profiling relied on immunoSEQ multiplex PCR, and the TCRdb table lists in-frame clones only, not all of them. V, J and clone size are taken as reported in that table, and D and trimming were inferred from the DNA itself. The sample holds around 140,000 clones, approximately 90% seen once. The data stem from a study of blood T cell repertoires in COVID-19. The overall study: Acute-phase and convalescent COVID-19 samples originated in the United States, Italy and Spain. PBMCs, B-cell-depleted T cells, or T cells were the source of the cDNA or gDNA that made up the material.

The germline gives CDR1 WNHNN, CDR2 SYGVQD (reference sequence). V shed 3 bases, J shed 0 bases, and the junction held 5 bases outside the gene matches. This CDR3 region has 17 residues. The chain carries TRBV10-1 and TRBJ2-1; 10 bases agree with TRBD2. The clonotype originates from a middle-aged man with active or convalescent COVID-19. Sequenced: peripheral blood. The CDR3, as DNA: TGCGCCAGCAGTGATCTAAGCGGGGGGGACTCCTACAATGAGCAGTTCTTC. It encodes CASSDLSGGDSYNEQFF.